What follows are 28 T cell receptor beta chains derived from one specimen sequenced in a study of cytomegalovirus exposure and HLA in healthy donors. PCR was performed using 60 Vbeta and 13 Jbeta primers. Assay: immunoSEQ multiplex PCR; the TCRdb copy retains only in-frame clones and omits some. Of about 120,000 clones in the sample, more than 65% were seen once. What was sequenced was PBMCs. The receptors shown here come from a woman between 18 and 29 years old in good health and CMV-seronegative.

V gene TRBV7-6 combines with J gene TRBJ2-3; 7 bases map to TRBD2. The CDR3 runs 16 residues. CDR1 and CDR2 (germline): SGHVS, FNYEAQ. Unmatched junction bases numbered 7, after V lost 2 bases and J lost 2 bases. This CDR3 reads CASSLTTGGTTDTQYF. In DNA form, the CDR3 reads TGTGCCAGCAGCTTAACTACCGGGGGGACCACAGATACGCAGTATTTT.

This chain uses TRBV6-1 with TRBJ2-7, with a weak D call TRBD1 (5 bases). Germline V CDR1 and CDR2: MNHNS, SASEGT. CDR3 length: 12 amino acids. The V end was cut by 6 bases, the J end by 7 bases, with 13 bases between. Here the CDR3 DNA reads TGTGCCAGCAGGAGAGACAGAGAGGAGCAGTACTTC. Protein sequence: CASRRDREEQYF.

The rearrangement uses TRBV14 and TRBJ1-6; no firm D call. V was trimmed by 1 base and J by 1 base, leaving 5 bases between them. From germline, CDR1 is SGHDN and CDR2 FVKESK. The CDR3 runs 15 residues. The CDR3 region has the DNA TGTGCCAGCAGCCAAGTCCAATCCTATAATTCACCCCTCCACTTT. Protein: CASSQVQSYNSPLHF.

This clone has more than one count but fewer than ten. This chain joins TRBV10-1 and TRBJ2-1; D unresolved. CDR1 is WNHNN and CDR2 is SYGVQD in the germline V gene (reference sequence). The CDR3 spans 13 residues. Trimming cost V 5 bases and J 6 bases, with 11 bases left between them. CDR3 in amino acids: CASSPVPGNEQFF. CDR3 sequence (DNA): TGCGCCAGCAGTCCCGTTCCAGGCAATGAGCAGTTCTTC.

The genes are TRBV5-1 and TRBJ2-5; 12 nucleotides match TRBD2. CDR1 is SGHRS and CDR2 is YFSETQ in the germline V gene. With V trimmed by 2 bases and J by 5 bases, 4 bases remained unmatched. This CDR3 is 15 amino acids long. DNA for the CDR3: TGCGCCAGCAGCTTTTCCGGGACTAGCGGGGAGACCCAGTACTTC. Residues: CASSFSGTSGETQYF.

The J gene is TRBJ2-7, the V gene TRBV4-1, with a possible D match to TRBD2 (6 bases). The V and J ends lost 0 bases and 6 bases respectively, with 15 bases between them. The V gene's germline CDR1 is MGHRA and CDR2 YSYEKL. The CDR3 extends over 15 amino acids. Here the CDR3 DNA reads TGCGCCAGCAGCCAAGAGGAGGGGCGCTCCGGCGAGCAGTACTTC. Its translation is CASSQEEGRSGEQYF.

This sequence joins TRBV4-1 and TRBJ1-5; D is uncertain. The CDR3 consists of 12 residues. Germline V lookup: CDR1 MGHRA, CDR2 YSYEKL. Trimming stripped 2 bases from V and 4 bases from J, with 3 bases between. In DNA, the CDR3 is TGCGCCAGCAGCCAACCAAATCAGCCCCAGCATTTT. Translating gives CASSQPNQPQHF.

This chain links TRBV10-3 with TRBJ2-2; D perhaps matches TRBD2 (5 bases). The CDR3 runs to 16 residues. Trimming removed 5 bases at V and 3 bases at J, with 16 bases between. In germline, CDR1 is ENHRY, CDR2 SYGVKD. CDR3 in amino acids: CAISKDNLRDTGELFF. The CDR3 DNA reads as TGTGCCATCAGTAAAGACAATTTGCGGGACACCGGGGAGCTGTTTTTT.

This clone appeared once. The CDR3 DNA reads as TGTGCCAGCTCACCACTCGACGGGCAGGCGGGAGGAAACACCATATATTTT. Protein product: CASSPLDGQAGGNTIYF. The chain recombines TRBV18 with TRBJ1-3; no clear D. The germline V gene encodes CDR1 KGHSH and CDR2 LQKENI. V was pared by 1 base and J by 4 bases, with 17 bases between. This CDR3 region has 17 residues.

The chain employs TRBV27 and TRBJ1-2; D call uncertain. Trimming cost V 6 bases and J 9 bases, with 20 bases left between them. There are 14 residues in the CDR3. In germline, CDR1 is MNHEY, CDR2 SMNVEV (reference sequence). As DNA, the CDR3 is TGTGCCAGCAGCCCTTTCTGGCAGGAGGGAAGCTACACCTTC. Amino acid sequence: CASSPFWQEGSYTF.

V gene TRBV7-9 combines with J gene TRBJ1-2, with 9 bases that match TRBD1. The CDR3 has 16 residues. V shed 6 bases and J 2 bases; nucleotides not matched to a gene: 10. The germline gives CDR1 SEHNR, CDR2 FQNEAQ (reference sequence). CDR3 sequence (DNA): TGTGCCAGCAGTCCGACAGGGGGGAGAGAGAACTATGGCTACACCTTC. Amino acids: CASSPTGGRENYGYTF.

Comment on this clone: The junction departs from germline at one end; a sequencing error may be responsible. The chain is built from TRBV7-9 and TRBJ2-5; TRBD2 aligns across 14 bases. Looked up from germline, CDR1 is SEHNR and CDR2 is FQNEAQ (reference sequence). This CDR3 is 19 amino acids long. The CDR3 here is CASSSGLAGGLSYQETQYF. DNA for the CDR3: TGTGCCAGCAGCTCCGGACTAGCGGGAGGTCTCTCGTACCAAGAAACCCAGTACTTC.

V gene TRBV6-6 combines with J gene TRBJ2-5; the D gene is possibly TRBD1 (6 bases). TRBJ2-7 matches the DNA end more closely, so the J call is doubtful. Germline V lookup: CDR1 MNHNY, CDR2 SVGAGI (reference sequence). The CDR3 spans 15 residues. CDR3 nucleotide sequence: TGTGCCAGCAGTTACTCTGCCCGCAGGGGCCACGAGCAGTACTTC. Amino acids: CASSYSARRGHEQYF.

V gene TRBV25-1 combines with J gene TRBJ2-2; TRBD2 agrees at 8 bases. Germline V CDR1 and CDR2: MGHDK, SYGVNS. CDR3 length equals 18 residues. V was pared by 6 bases and J by 7 bases, with 19 bases of the junction left unmatched. Here the CDR3 reads CASRIPTGSGRVGGELFF. CDR3 in DNA: TGTGCCAGCAGGATACCCACGGGAAGCGGGAGAGTAGGCGGGGAGCTGTTTTTT.

The chain links TRBV5-1 to TRBJ1-5; 7 bases line up with TRBD1. Trimming removed 6 bases from V and 4 bases from J; junction bases left unmatched: 19. The CDR3 has 18 amino acids. CDR1 SGHRS and CDR2 YFSETQ come from the germline V gene. For the CDR3, the DNA is TGCGCCAGCACAGCCCCCCTCGACAGGGAGGCTTATAATCAGCCCCAGCATTTT. Translating it yields CASTAPLDREAYNQPQHF. Using reference TRBV5-1 and TRBJ1-5 for the parts outside the CDR3, the full variable domain is KAGVTQTPRYLIKTRGQQVTLSCSPISGHRSVSWYQQTPGQGLQFLFEYFSETQRNKGNFPGRFSGRQFSNSRSEMNVSTLELGDSALYLCASTAPLDREAYNQPQHFGDGTRLSIL.

The chain carries TRBV18 and TRBJ1-1; no definite D call. Trimming took off 2 bases at V and 1 base at J, with 8 bases between the two ends. The length of the CDR3 is 14 residues. Germline-derived CDR1 and CDR2 are KGHSH and LQKENI. CDR3 amino acids: CASSPSRGNTEAFF. In DNA, the CDR3 is TGTGCCAGCTCACCATCGCGAGGGAACACTGAAGCTTTCTTT.

The chain has TRBV5-1 and TRBJ2-5; 9 bases match TRBD1. The CDR3 length is 16 residues. The germline V gene has CDR1 SGHRS and CDR2 YFSETQ. Germline trimming cut 4 bases from V and 4 bases from J; bases unmatched to any gene: 11. CDR3 bases: TGCGCCAGCAGCACCCGAGACAGGGGGGGAGGAGAGACCCAGTACTTC. Its protein is CASSTRDRGGGETQYF.

This chain links TRBV18 with TRBJ1-5; D gene unclear. Germline values: CDR1 KGHSH, CDR2 LQKENI. The CDR3 is 15 residues long. V lost 4 bases and J 7 bases, leaving 17 bases between the germline ends. The CDR3 loop reads CASSHKREFGQPQHF. DNA for the CDR3: TGTGCCAGCTCACACAAGAGGGAATTTGGGCAGCCCCAGCATTTT.

DNA of the CDR3: TGCAGCTGGACAGGGTACGCTGAAGCTTTCTTT. Protein sequence: CSWTGYAEAFF. The chain couples TRBV20-1 to TRBJ1-1; 8 bases fit TRBD1. CDR3 size: 11 residues. CDR1 is DFQATT, CDR2 SNEGSKA, per germline (reference sequence).

The J gene is TRBJ1-1, the V gene TRBV4-1; the match to TRBD1 covers 12 bases. There are 16 residues in the CDR3. With 4 bases clipped from V and 3 bases from J, the junction kept 6 bases outside the gene matches. Germline loops: CDR1 MGHRA, CDR2 YSYEKL. For the CDR3, the DNA is TGCGCCAGCAGCCCGGGACAGGGGGCATTATACACTGAAGCTTTCTTT. Translated, it gives CASSPGQGALYTEAFF.

The chain is built from TRBV9 and TRBJ2-2, with 13 bases that match TRBD2. The CDR3 is 15 residues long. V shed 2 bases, J shed 7 bases, and the junction held 2 bases outside the gene matches. Germline CDR1 SGDLS, CDR2 YYNGEE. DNA of the CDR3: TGTGCCAGCAGCGTGACTAGCGGGGGGTACGGGGAGCTGTTTTTT. Amino acid sequence: CASSVTSGGYGELFF.

The chain uses TRBV7-9 and TRBJ1-2; D is uncertain. V dropped 1 base and J dropped 14 bases, with 23 bases sitting between them. CDR3 length: 15 residues. Germline-derived CDR1 and CDR2 are SEHNR and FQNEAQ (reference sequence). The CDR3 is CASSLGGNVRTRGTF. For the CDR3, the DNA is TGTGCCAGCAGCTTAGGGGGTAATGTGAGGACCCGGGGTACCTTC. The full variable domain, rest sourced from reference TRBV7-9 and TRBJ1-2, is DTGVSQNPRHKITKRGQNVTFRCDPISEHNRLYWYRQTLGQGPEFLTYFQNEAQLEKSRLLSDRFSAERPKGSFSTLEIQRTEQGDSAMYLCASSLGGNVRTRGTFGSGTRLTVV.

The CDR3 sequence is CASSLIKWTILDTDTQYF. The CDR3 DNA reads as TGTGCCAGCAGCTTAATAAAGTGGACTATACTAGACACAGATACGCAGTATTTT. The V call is TRBV7-6, the J call TRBJ2-3, with D perhaps TRBD2 (6 bases). Germline V CDR1 and CDR2: SGHVS, FNYEAQ. The CDR3 consists of 18 residues. The V and J ends lost 2 bases and 2 bases respectively, with 20 bases between them.

In its sample, this clone was seen a few times. The chain has TRBV4-2 and TRBJ1-2, with D perhaps TRBD1 (6 bases). Germline loops: CDR1 LGHNA, CDR2 YNFKEQ. There are 15 residues in the CDR3. The germline V and J ends were trimmed by 2 bases and 5 bases, with 15 bases remaining between them. The CDR3 DNA reads as TGTGCCAGCAGCCAACAGTGGGCTACAGGGTATGGCTACACCTTC. It translates to CASSQQWATGYGYTF.

J is TRBJ2-3 and V is TRBV4-1, with TRBD1 matching over 8 bases. The CDR3 has 15 amino acids. Germline V lookup: CDR1 MGHRA, CDR2 YSYEKL. Germline trimming cut 8 bases from V and 4 bases from J; bases unmatched to any gene: 11. CDR3 sequence (DNA): TGCGCCAGCTCACCCGGCAGGGGGCGACCAGATACGCAGTATTTT. This gives the protein CASSPGRGRPDTQYF.

V gene TRBV7-2 combines with J gene TRBJ1-1, with D unresolved. The CDR3 runs to 12 residues. From germline, CDR1 is SGHTA and CDR2 FQGNSA. Trimming pared 1 base from V and 9 bases from J, leaving 9 bases between. CDR3 in amino acids: CASSLGLTKAFF. For the CDR3, the DNA is TGTGCCAGCAGCTTAGGACTGACCAAAGCTTTCTTT.

A few counts support this clone. The chain carries TRBV5-8 and TRBJ2-7; possible D gene TRBD2, 5 bases. The CDR3 is made up of 11 amino acids. Germline V CDR1 and CDR2: SGHTS, YDEGEE. Trimming cost V 4 bases and J 7 bases, with 9 bases left between them. Here the CDR3 reads CASSALVEQYF. The CDR3 DNA reads TGTGCCAGCAGCGCACTAGTTGAGCAGTACTTC. The variable domain in full, with the rest retrieved from reference TRBV5-8 and TRBJ2-7, is EAGVTQSPTHLIKTRGQQATLRCSPISGHTSVYWYQQALGLGLQFLLWYDEGEERNRGNFPPRFSGRQFPNYSSELNVNALELEDSALYLCASSALVEQYFGPGTRLTVT.

The J gene is TRBJ2-1, the V gene TRBV29-1; no reliable D call. Trimming took off 4 bases at V and 8 bases at J, with 15 bases between the two ends. The CDR3 is made up of 13 amino acids. CDR1 is SQVTM, CDR2 ANQGSEA, per germline. This CDR3 reads CSVGPRLTDEQFF. The CDR3 nucleotides are TGCAGCGTTGGACCGAGGCTCACGGATGAGCAGTTCTTC.